This is a list of T cell receptor beta chains from one sample in a study of T cells in localized non-small cell lung cancer. TCRdb's copy holds only in-frame clones and misses some; the assay was immunoSEQ multiplex PCR. The sample lists roughly 84,000 clones, 88% occurring once. The sequencing here drew on peripheral blood, taken before any cancer treatment. These receptors all come from a woman aged 35-75 years with stage I squamous cell lung carcinoma. Each CDR3 is given with its conserved first and last residue. A D gene is named only where the DNA matches it firmly. The listing skips clone size in some rows; elsewhere it reads once, few, many or a size class.

d_call: NA
clone_size: NA
cdr3_length: 14
v_call: TRBV5-5
j_call: TRBJ2-1
cdr3_nt: TGTGCCAGCAGCTTGTATGGCTCCTACAATGAGCAGTTCTTC
cdr3_aa: CASSLYGSYNEQFF

d_call: TRBD1
clone_size: NA
cdr3_length: 18
v_call: TRBV5-8
j_call: TRBJ1-3
cdr3_nt: TGTGCCAGCAGCTTGGGGTTGATTGGACAGGCCTCTGGAAACACCATATATTTT
cdr3_aa: CASSLGLIGQASGNTIYF

d_call: NA
clone_size: NA
cdr3_length: 14
v_call: TRBV12-1
j_call: TRBJ2-5
cdr3_nt: TGTGCCAGCAGCTACCAAAGCCACCAAGAGACCCAGTACTTC
cdr3_aa: CASSYQSHQETQYF

d_call: TRBD2
clone_size: NA
cdr3_length: 18
v_call: TRBV5-4
j_call: TRBJ2-5
cdr3_nt: TGTGCCAGCAGCTTCGTGAAACTAGCGGGGGGCGGTCAAGAGACCCAGTACTTC
cdr3_aa: CASSFVKLAGGGQETQYF

d_call: TRBD1
clone_size: NA
cdr3_length: 17
v_call: TRBV19
j_call: TRBJ2-2
cdr3_nt: TGTGCCAGTAGTCTCTCCGGGACAGCACTTACCACCGGGGAGCTGTTTTTT
cdr3_aa: CASSLSGTALTTGELFF

d_call: NA
clone_size: NA
cdr3_length: 12
v_call: TRBV6-6
j_call: TRBJ1-6
cdr3_nt: TGTGCCAGCAGCCAAATGGATTCACCCCTCCACTTT
cdr3_aa: CASSQMDSPLHF

d_call: NA
clone_size: NA
cdr3_length: 12
v_call: TRBV9
j_call: TRBJ2-2
cdr3_nt: TGTGCCAGCAAAAAACTCACCGGGGAGCTGTTTTTT
cdr3_aa: CASKKLTGELFF

d_call: NA
clone_size: NA
cdr3_length: 14
v_call: TRBV14
j_call: TRBJ1-3
cdr3_nt: TGTGCCAGCAGCCAAGCGGGGGCTGGAAACACCATATATTTT
cdr3_aa: CASSQAGAGNTIYF

d_call: TRBD1
clone_size: NA
cdr3_length: 19
v_call: TRBV7-8
j_call: TRBJ1-3
cdr3_nt: TGTGCCAGCAGCTTAGCCCTCCGCCGGACAGGAGACGACAGAAACACCATATATTTT
cdr3_aa: CASSLALRRTGDDRNTIYF

d_call: TRBD1
clone_size: NA
cdr3_length: 16
v_call: TRBV9
j_call: TRBJ2-1
cdr3_nt: TGTGCCAGCAGCGTAGTGGCGGGACAGGGCTACAATGAGCAGTTCTTC
cdr3_aa: CASSVVAGQGYNEQFF

d_call: NA
clone_size: NA
cdr3_length: 14
v_call: TRBV9
j_call: TRBJ1-3
cdr3_nt: TGTGCCAGCAGCGTAGAAGGGTTTGGAAACACCATATATTTT
cdr3_aa: CASSVEGFGNTIYF

d_call: TRBD1
clone_size: NA
cdr3_length: 15
v_call: TRBV18
j_call: TRBJ1-1
cdr3_nt: TGTGCCAGCTCACCAAGGCAGGGGGCGAACACTGAAGCTTTCTTT
cdr3_aa: CASSPRQGANTEAFF

d_call: NA
clone_size: once
cdr3_length: 13
v_call: TRBV29-1
j_call: TRBJ1-3
cdr3_nt: TGCAGCGTTGAAGGGAGAGCTGGAAACACCATATATTTT
cdr3_aa: CSVEGRAGNTIYF

d_call: NA
clone_size: NA
cdr3_length: 13
v_call: TRBV5-1
j_call: TRBJ1-1
cdr3_nt: TGCGCCAGCAGCTTTCAGGGTGGAGCTGAAGCTTTCTTT
cdr3_aa: CASSFQGGAEAFF

d_call: NA
clone_size: NA
cdr3_length: 14
v_call: TRBV7-9
j_call: TRBJ1-2
cdr3_nt: TGTGCCAGCAGCTTAGAAGACAGGACCTATGGCTACACCTTC
cdr3_aa: CASSLEDRTYGYTF

d_call: TRBD1
clone_size: NA
cdr3_length: 14
v_call: TRBV30
j_call: TRBJ1-6
cdr3_nt: TGTGCCTGGAGTGGACAGGGGAGGAATTCACCCCTCCACTTT
cdr3_aa: CAWSGQGRNSPLHF

d_call: NA
clone_size: once
cdr3_length: 15
v_call: TRBV5-1
j_call: TRBJ2-2
cdr3_nt: TGCGCCAGCAGCTACTCCGGACAGTCGGCCGGGGAGCTGTTTTTT
cdr3_aa: CASSYSGQSAGELFF

d_call: TRBD2
clone_size: NA
cdr3_length: 15
v_call: TRBV2
j_call: TRBJ2-3
cdr3_nt: TGTGCCAGCAGAAAAGGACTAGCGGGGGTAGATACGCAGTATTTT
cdr3_aa: CASRKGLAGVDTQYF

d_call: TRBD2
clone_size: NA
cdr3_length: 16
v_call: TRBV5-1
j_call: TRBJ2-1
cdr3_nt: TGCGCCAGCAGCTTGGGAGGGACTAGCGGAATGAATGAGCAGTTCTTC
cdr3_aa: CASSLGGTSGMNEQFF

d_call: NA
clone_size: NA
cdr3_length: 15
v_call: TRBV2
j_call: TRBJ1-1
cdr3_nt: TGTGCCAGCAGTGAACAGGGGTTCATGAACACTGAAGCTTTCTTT
cdr3_aa: CASSEQGFMNTEAFF

d_call: NA
clone_size: once
cdr3_length: 15
v_call: TRBV6-1
j_call: TRBJ1-3
cdr3_nt: TGTGCCAGCAGCCCTCCAGGGATTTCTGGAAACACCATATATTTT
cdr3_aa: CASSPPGISGNTIYF

d_call: NA
clone_size: NA
cdr3_length: 16
v_call: TRBV4-1
j_call: TRBJ1-5
cdr3_nt: TGCGCCAGCAGCCAAGAATCCGGCGGGGCACGTCAGCCCCAGCATTTT
cdr3_aa: CASSQESGGARQPQHF

d_call: NA
clone_size: NA
cdr3_length: 14
v_call: TRBV27
j_call: TRBJ2-7
cdr3_nt: TGTGCCAGCAGTTTATCAGGGTCAGCTTACGAGCAGTACTTC
cdr3_aa: CASSLSGSAYEQYF

d_call: NA
clone_size: NA
cdr3_length: 14
v_call: TRBV30
j_call: TRBJ1-1
cdr3_nt: TGTGCCTGGAGGACCGGGACGGTGAACACTGAAGCTTTCTTT
cdr3_aa: CAWRTGTVNTEAFF

d_call: TRBD2
clone_size: NA
cdr3_length: 16
v_call: TRBV5-1
j_call: TRBJ2-3
cdr3_nt: TGCGCCAGCAGCTTGAGACTAGCGGGGGGGCCGGATACGCAGTATTTT
cdr3_aa: CASSLRLAGGPDTQYF

d_call: TRBD2
clone_size: NA
cdr3_length: 15
v_call: TRBV5-1
j_call: TRBJ2-1
cdr3_nt: TGCGCCAGCAGCTTGGAAAGCGGGGGGCGGGGTGAGCAGTTCTTC
cdr3_aa: CASSLESGGRGEQFF

d_call: NA
clone_size: NA
cdr3_length: 11
v_call: TRBV5-6
j_call: TRBJ1-2
cdr3_nt: TGTGCCAGCAGTTACAGTGGGGGCTACACCTTC
cdr3_aa: CASSYSGGYTF

d_call: TRBD1
clone_size: NA
cdr3_length: 14
v_call: TRBV19
j_call: TRBJ1-2
cdr3_nt: TGTGCCACCCGGTCGACAGGGGGAAACTATGGCTACACCTTC
cdr3_aa: CATRSTGGNYGYTF

d_call: TRBD1
clone_size: NA
cdr3_length: 16
v_call: TRBV15
j_call: TRBJ1-2
cdr3_nt: TGTGCCACCAGCAGAGCCGGGACAGGGGGCGGGAGAGGCTACACCTTC
cdr3_aa: CATSRAGTGGGRGYTF

d_call: NA
clone_size: NA
cdr3_length: 13
v_call: TRBV6-4
j_call: TRBJ2-3
cdr3_nt: TGTGCCAGCAGTGGAACAGGCACAGATACGCAGTATTTT
cdr3_aa: CASSGTGTDTQYF

d_call: NA
clone_size: NA
cdr3_length: 16
v_call: TRBV15
j_call: TRBJ2-6
cdr3_nt: TGTGCCACCAGCAGAGAGCGAGTGACTGGGGCCAACGTCCTGACTTTC
cdr3_aa: CATSRERVTGANVLTF

d_call: NA
clone_size: NA
cdr3_length: 14
v_call: TRBV6-5
j_call: TRBJ1-6
cdr3_nt: TGTGCCAGCAGGGCCAGCTCCTATAATTCACCCCTCCACTTT
cdr3_aa: CASRASSYNSPLHF

d_call: NA
clone_size: NA
cdr3_length: 15
v_call: TRBV6-5
j_call: TRBJ2-1
cdr3_nt: TGTGCCAGCAGTTACTCGATGAGCTCCTACAATGAGCAGTTCTTC
cdr3_aa: CASSYSMSSYNEQFF

d_call: TRBD1
clone_size: NA
cdr3_length: 14
v_call: TRBV7-9
j_call: TRBJ1-6
cdr3_nt: TGTGCCAGCAGCCCCTGGACAGGGGATTCACCCCTCCACTTT
cdr3_aa: CASSPWTGDSPLHF

d_call: NA
clone_size: NA
cdr3_length: 14
v_call: TRBV9
j_call: TRBJ1-4
cdr3_nt: TGTGCCAGCAGCGTAGGAGTAAGTAATGAAAAACTGTTTTTT
cdr3_aa: CASSVGVSNEKLFF

d_call: NA
clone_size: NA
cdr3_length: 17
v_call: TRBV7-3
j_call: TRBJ2-1
cdr3_nt: TGTGCCAGCAGCTTAAAGCCGGACACCTACACCTACAATGAGCAGTTCTTC
cdr3_aa: CASSLKPDTYTYNEQFF

d_call: NA
clone_size: NA
cdr3_length: 14
v_call: TRBV12-5
j_call: TRBJ2-6
cdr3_nt: TGTGCTAGTGGTTTCTTCTCTGGGGCCAACGTCCTGACTTTC
cdr3_aa: CASGFFSGANVLTF

d_call: NA
clone_size: NA
cdr3_length: 16
v_call: TRBV15
j_call: TRBJ1-5
cdr3_nt: TGTGCCACCAGCAGAGATGGGGGAGGCGACAATCAGCCCCAGCATTTT
cdr3_aa: CATSRDGGGDNQPQHF

d_call: NA
clone_size: NA
cdr3_length: 14
v_call: TRBV23-1
j_call: TRBJ1-3
cdr3_nt: TGCGCCAGCAGTCTTCGGCAGGGCCCAAACACCATATATTTT
cdr3_aa: CASSLRQGPNTIYF

d_call: NA
clone_size: NA
cdr3_length: 15
v_call: TRBV5-1
j_call: TRBJ1-1
cdr3_nt: TGCGCCAGCGGACCGGGAGAAATCAGCGGAGAGGTCGCTTTCTTT
cdr3_aa: CASGPGEISGEVAFF

d_call: NA
clone_size: once
cdr3_length: 17
v_call: TRBV7-9
j_call: TRBJ2-6
cdr3_nt: TGTGCCAGCAGCTTAGTCAGACTGAACTCTGGGGCCAACGTCCTGACTTTC
cdr3_aa: CASSLVRLNSGANVLTF

d_call: NA
clone_size: few
cdr3_length: 15
v_call: TRBV6-5
j_call: TRBJ1-2
cdr3_nt: TGTGCCAGCAGTAAGCCTTTGGGCCCTAACTATGGCTACACCTTC
cdr3_aa: CASSKPLGPNYGYTF

d_call: NA
clone_size: NA
cdr3_length: 14
v_call: TRBV2
j_call: TRBJ1-5
cdr3_nt: TGTGCCAGCAGTGCCCTGGGTGCCAATCAGCCCCAGCATTTT
cdr3_aa: CASSALGANQPQHF

d_call: NA
clone_size: NA
cdr3_length: 10
v_call: TRBV29-1
j_call: TRBJ2-5
cdr3_nt: TGCAGCGTTGGGGAAGAGACCCAGTACTTC
cdr3_aa: CSVGEETQYF

d_call: NA
clone_size: NA
cdr3_length: 15
v_call: TRBV27
j_call: TRBJ2-7
cdr3_nt: TGTGCCAGCAGTCAGACAGAGGCGCTTTCCTACGAGCAGTACTTC
cdr3_aa: CASSQTEALSYEQYF

d_call: TRBD2
clone_size: NA
cdr3_length: 14
v_call: TRBV5-1
j_call: TRBJ2-5
cdr3_nt: TGCGCCAGCAGCCCGGGGGGGTACGGAGAGACCCAGTACTTC
cdr3_aa: CASSPGGYGETQYF

d_call: NA
clone_size: NA
cdr3_length: 14
v_call: TRBV6-5
j_call: TRBJ1-2
cdr3_nt: TGTGCCAGCAGACACAGGGTGCAAGACTATGGCTACACCTTC
cdr3_aa: CASRHRVQDYGYTF